The rows below give T cell receptor beta chains drawn from one sample of a study of shared clonotypes between healthy human individuals. The data were produced by immunoSEQ multiplex PCR, yet TCRdb's version contains in-frame clones alone and is incomplete. This table holds 2 million to 2.5 million clones, roughly 90% found once. Sequenced: naive CD4+ T cells from PBMCs. These receptors originate from a young man in good health. Some clones in this sample may be carry-over from other donors' samples. CDR3s include the opening cysteine and the closing phenylalanine or tryptophan. The order of the fields is J gene, V gene, D gene, clone size, CDR3 DNA, CDR3 protein. The D gene is left open where the match is weak. Clone size is not always given. Where it is, it says once, few, many or a class for expanded clones.

J gene: TRBJ1-4; V gene: TRBV28; D gene: -; clone size: -; CDR3 DNA: TGTGCCAGCCACGCCCCGGGGCGGGAAAAACTGTTTTTT; CDR3 protein: CASHAPGREKLFF
J gene: TRBJ1-1; V gene: TRBV5-4; D gene: -; clone size: -; CDR3 DNA: TGTGCCAGCAGCTTGACAGGGAGCACTGAAGCTTTCTTT; CDR3 protein: CASSLTGSTEAFF
J gene: TRBJ2-3; V gene: TRBV14; D gene: TRBD2; clone size: -; CDR3 DNA: TGTGCCAGCAGCCAAGGAACTAGCGGGAGCGTCGAGGCAGATACGCAGTATTTT; CDR3 protein: CASSQGTSGSVEADTQYF
J gene: TRBJ1-2; V gene: TRBV15; D gene: -; clone size: -; CDR3 DNA: TGTGCCACCAGCATTCGTTACGGCTATGGCTACACCTTC; CDR3 protein: CATSIRYGYGYTF
J gene: TRBJ2-1; V gene: TRBV11-2; D gene: -; clone size: -; CDR3 DNA: TGTGCCAGCAGCTTATCGCGGGACCCGGGGGCAAATGAGCAGTTCTTC; CDR3 protein: CASSLSRDPGANEQFF
J gene: TRBJ1-4; V gene: TRBV11-2; D gene: TRBD1; clone size: once; CDR3 DNA: TGTGCCAGCAGCTTAGTTTACGGGACAGCTAATGAAAAACTGTTTTTT; CDR3 protein: CASSLVYGTANEKLFF
J gene: TRBJ2-3; V gene: TRBV7-2; D gene: -; clone size: -; CDR3 DNA: TGTGCCAGCACTAGGGACTGGAACACAGATACGCAGTATTTT; CDR3 protein: CASTRDWNTDTQYF
J gene: TRBJ1-1; V gene: TRBV29-1; D gene: TRBD1; clone size: -; CDR3 DNA: TGCAGCGTGGAGACAGGGACATTGGAAGCTTTCTTT; CDR3 protein: CSVETGTLEAFF
J gene: TRBJ2-1; V gene: TRBV5-4; D gene: -; clone size: -; CDR3 DNA: TGTGCCAGCAGCCCCTCAATCGGGGGACGCTCCTACAATGAGCAGTTCTTC; CDR3 protein: CASSPSIGGRSYNEQFF
J gene: TRBJ2-7; V gene: TRBV7-8; D gene: -; clone size: -; CDR3 DNA: TGTGCCAGCAGCTTAAAGGCTAGAACCTACGAGCAGTACTTC; CDR3 protein: CASSLKARTYEQYF
J gene: TRBJ2-1; V gene: TRBV10-1; D gene: -; clone size: -; CDR3 DNA: TGCGCCAGCAGTGAAGCCGGGGGTGGTAGCGTGCCTGAGCAGTTCTTC; CDR3 protein: CASSEAGGGSVPEQFF
J gene: TRBJ2-1; V gene: TRBV6-5; D gene: TRBD1; clone size: -; CDR3 DNA: TGTGCCAGCAGTTACACGCCAGGGGGCCGGCAGTTCTTC; CDR3 protein: CASSYTPGGRQFF
J gene: TRBJ2-2; V gene: TRBV7-8; D gene: -; clone size: -; CDR3 DNA: TGTGCCAGCAGCCGCTGGGGAGAGGGAGCGGTCACCGGGGAGCTGTTTTTT; CDR3 protein: CASSRWGEGAVTGELFF
J gene: TRBJ2-2; V gene: TRBV4-1; D gene: -; clone size: -; CDR3 DNA: TGCGCCAGCAGCCAGAGCTACCGGGCGCCATCCGGGGAGCTGTTTTTT; CDR3 protein: CASSQSYRAPSGELFF
J gene: TRBJ2-1; V gene: TRBV4-1; D gene: TRBD2; clone size: -; CDR3 DNA: TGCGCCAGCAGGCGACTAGCGGGTCCGTACAATGAGCAGTTCTTC; CDR3 protein: CASRRLAGPYNEQFF
J gene: TRBJ2-3; V gene: TRBV7-9; D gene: -; clone size: once; CDR3 DNA: TGTGCCAGCAGCCGAATAGGAGATACGCAGTATTTT; CDR3 protein: CASSRIGDTQYF
J gene: TRBJ2-1; V gene: TRBV9; D gene: TRBD2; clone size: -; CDR3 DNA: TGTGCCAGCAGCGTAGAGCCCCTTAGCGGGAATGAGCAGTTCTTC; CDR3 protein: CASSVEPLSGNEQFF
J gene: TRBJ1-1; V gene: TRBV29-1; D gene: TRBD1; clone size: few; CDR3 DNA: TGCAGCCTTACACGGGACAGTTACACTGAAGCTTTCTTT; CDR3 protein: CSLTRDSYTEAFF
J gene: TRBJ2-7; V gene: TRBV7-3; D gene: -; clone size: -; CDR3 DNA: TGTGCCAGCAGCCCCCACCGGGATTCCTACGAGCAGTACTTC; CDR3 protein: CASSPHRDSYEQYF
J gene: TRBJ2-5; V gene: TRBV6-1; D gene: TRBD2; clone size: -; CDR3 DNA: TGTGCCAGCAGTGAGCCGCGTCTAGCGGTGAAAGAGACCCAGTACTTC; CDR3 protein: CASSEPRLAVKETQYF
J gene: TRBJ2-1; V gene: TRBV9; D gene: TRBD2; clone size: -; CDR3 DNA: TGTGCCAGCAGCGTAGGCCCTAGCGGGAGGAATGAGCAGTTCTTC; CDR3 protein: CASSVGPSGRNEQFF
J gene: TRBJ2-1; V gene: TRBV11-2; D gene: -; clone size: -; CDR3 DNA: TGTGCCAGCTCTGGCCGCCTGGACTACAATGAGCAGTTCTTC; CDR3 protein: CASSGRLDYNEQFF
J gene: TRBJ2-3; V gene: TRBV10-1; D gene: -; clone size: -; CDR3 DNA: TGCGCCAGCAGCCCGGACAGAAGCACAGATACGCAGTATTTT; CDR3 protein: CASSPDRSTDTQYF
J gene: TRBJ2-3; V gene: TRBV10-3; D gene: TRBD2; clone size: -; CDR3 DNA: TGTGCCATCAGTGAGTTATCTAGCGGGAGGGGTACGCAGTATTTT; CDR3 protein: CAISELSSGRGTQYF
J gene: TRBJ2-7; V gene: TRBV9; D gene: -; clone size: -; CDR3 DNA: TGTGCCAGCAGCGGGGCTCTCGGGTCGGAGTCAGGGGGGCGATACGAGCAGTACTTC; CDR3 protein: CASSGALGSESGGRYEQYF
J gene: TRBJ1-5; V gene: TRBV27; D gene: TRBD1; clone size: -; CDR3 DNA: TGTGCCAGCAGTTTCTCCGGACAGGTGAATCAGCCCCAGCATTTT; CDR3 protein: CASSFSGQVNQPQHF
J gene: TRBJ1-5; V gene: TRBV7-2; D gene: -; clone size: -; CDR3 DNA: TGTGCCAGCAGCTACCTCCCAAGCAATCAGCCCCAGCATTTT; CDR3 protein: CASSYLPSNQPQHF
J gene: TRBJ1-1; V gene: TRBV6-1; D gene: -; clone size: once; CDR3 DNA: TGTGCCAGCAGTGATTTTGGGGGATACACTGAAGCTTTCTTT; CDR3 protein: CASSDFGGYTEAFF
J gene: TRBJ1-1; V gene: TRBV4-1; D gene: -; clone size: -; CDR3 DNA: TGCGCCAGCAGCCCTAGCGGGGAGATGAACACTGAAGCTTTCTTT; CDR3 protein: CASSPSGEMNTEAFF
J gene: TRBJ1-4; V gene: TRBV7-2; D gene: -; clone size: -; CDR3 DNA: TGTGCCAGCAGCTCCTTCCGAGGAGATAATGAAAAACTGTTTTTT; CDR3 protein: CASSSFRGDNEKLFF
J gene: TRBJ1-3; V gene: TRBV5-4; D gene: -; clone size: -; CDR3 DNA: TGTGCCAGCAGCCCTCAGGACGGATTTGGAAACACCATATATTTT; CDR3 protein: CASSPQDGFGNTIYF
J gene: TRBJ1-3; V gene: TRBV18; D gene: -; clone size: -; CDR3 DNA: TGTGCCAGCTCACCGAGCCAGTCTGGAAACACCATATATTTT; CDR3 protein: CASSPSQSGNTIYF
J gene: TRBJ2-7; V gene: TRBV30; D gene: TRBD1; clone size: -; CDR3 DNA: TGTGCCTGGAGTGCGGACAGGGCCCACGAGCAGTACTTC; CDR3 protein: CAWSADRAHEQYF
J gene: TRBJ2-1; V gene: TRBV4-1; D gene: TRBD2; clone size: -; CDR3 DNA: TGCGCCAGCAGCCAAGATCCGAGCGGGAGGGGAAGTGAGCAGTTCTTC; CDR3 protein: CASSQDPSGRGSEQFF
J gene: TRBJ2-7; V gene: TRBV5-1; D gene: -; clone size: once; CDR3 DNA: TGCGCCAGCAGCTTGGCTGGTCTTCGCTACGAGCAGTACTTC; CDR3 protein: CASSLAGLRYEQYF
J gene: TRBJ1-1; V gene: TRBV28; D gene: -; clone size: -; CDR3 DNA: TGTGCCAGCACCCCTGGGTGGCAGGTGAACACTGAAGCTTTCTTT; CDR3 protein: CASTPGWQVNTEAFF
J gene: TRBJ2-1; V gene: TRBV10-1; D gene: TRBD2; clone size: -; CDR3 DNA: TGTGGAGGACTAGCGGAGAGCAATGAGCAGTTCTTC; CDR3 protein: CGGLAESNEQFF
J gene: TRBJ2-7; V gene: TRBV7-3; D gene: -; clone size: -; CDR3 DNA: TGTGCCAGCAGCTTGCTCGGCAGAAACGAGCAGTACTTC; CDR3 protein: CASSLLGRNEQYF
J gene: TRBJ2-7; V gene: TRBV28; D gene: TRBD2; clone size: -; CDR3 DNA: TGTGCCAGCACTAGCGGAAGCTCCTACGAGCAGTACTTC; CDR3 protein: CASTSGSSYEQYF
J gene: TRBJ1-2; V gene: TRBV6-5; D gene: -; clone size: -; CDR3 DNA: TGTGCCAGCAGTTACTCGAGCAGGGTCGGCGTTGGAGGCTACACCTTC; CDR3 protein: CASSYSSRVGVGGYTF
J gene: TRBJ1-1; V gene: TRBV5-1; D gene: TRBD1; clone size: once; CDR3 DNA: TGCGCCAGCACCCCTACAGGGGCCCATGAAGCTTTCTTT; CDR3 protein: CASTPTGAHEAFF
J gene: TRBJ2-7; V gene: TRBV11-2; D gene: -; clone size: -; CDR3 DNA: TGTGCCAGCAGCTTACGAGGGGGGCTTTACGAGCAGTACTTC; CDR3 protein: CASSLRGGLYEQYF
J gene: TRBJ2-7; V gene: TRBV29-1; D gene: -; clone size: -; CDR3 DNA: TGCAGCGTTGGAGGGACAAGGTTTGGCGAGCAGTACTTC; CDR3 protein: CSVGGTRFGEQYF
J gene: TRBJ1-1; V gene: TRBV18; D gene: -; clone size: -; CDR3 DNA: TGTGCCAGCTCACCCAACAGGGATGGCGCTGAAGCTTTCTTT; CDR3 protein: CASSPNRDGAEAFF
J gene: TRBJ2-7; V gene: TRBV7-2; D gene: -; clone size: -; CDR3 DNA: TGTGCCAGCAGCTTAGTGGGCTACGAGCAGTACTTC; CDR3 protein: CASSLVGYEQYF
J gene: TRBJ2-5; V gene: TRBV5-8; D gene: -; clone size: -; CDR3 DNA: TGTGCCAGCAGCCCCTGGGGAAGCGGCCAAGAGACCCAGTACTTC; CDR3 protein: CASSPWGSGQETQYF
J gene: TRBJ2-7; V gene: TRBV5-4; D gene: -; clone size: -; CDR3 DNA: TGTGCCAGCAGGAAAGACCCAGGACAAGTCGGTTACGAGCAGTACTTC; CDR3 protein: CASRKDPGQVGYEQYF